This TCR beta chain appears in the sequencing data of a study of blood T cell repertoires in COVID-19. V lost 0 bases to trimming and J lost 7 bases; unmatched junction nucleotides: 6. CDR1 is SGHRS and CDR2 is YFSETQ in the germline V gene. The CDR3 sequence is 14 residues long. Data came from immunoSEQ multiplex PCR; TCRdb stores just in-frame clones and leaves some out. This table holds tens of thousands of clones, about four fifths found once. The origin of this receptor is a man aged 45-65 years with acute or convalescent COVID-19. The V call is TRBV5-1, the J call TRBJ1-2, with 7 bases lining up with TRBD1. The material sequenced was peripheral blood. The CDR3 sequence is CASSLEQGGGGYTF. As DNA, the CDR3 is TGCGCCAGCAGCTTGGAGCAGGGGGGCGGTGGCTACACCTTC.